This passage covers 4 T cell receptor beta chains from one sample sequenced in a study of blood T cell repertoires in COVID-19. Clones were sequenced by immunoSEQ multiplex PCR, and TCRdb holds only the in-frame ones, with some missing. The table records approximately 31,000 clones, 90% to 95% of them present only once. The sequencing input was peripheral blood. The receptor set was obtained from a male donor with active COVID-19.

The sample holds one count of this clone. CDR3 coding DNA: TGTGCCAGTAAGAAGAGCTCCTATAATTCACCCCTCCACTTT. Its translation: CASKKSSYNSPLHF. The chain employs TRBV19 and TRBJ1-6, with D unclear. This CDR3 contains 14 residues. Germline-derived CDR1 and CDR2 are LNHDA and SQIVND (reference sequence). Trimming removed 7 bases at V and 0 bases at J, with 7 bases between.

J is TRBJ1-6 and V is TRBV15, with D uncertain. The CDR3 runs to 13 residues. V lost 0 bases, J lost 7 bases, and 4 bases lay in between. Germline V gives CDR1 LNHNV, CDR2 YYDKDF (reference sequence). The CDR3 spells CATSRDRNSPLHF. The CDR3, as DNA: TGTGCCACCAGCAGAGACAGGAATTCACCCCTCCACTTT. Full variable domain (missing parts from reference TRBV15 and TRBJ1-6): DAMVIQNPRYQVTQFGKPVTLSCSQTLNHNVMYWYQQKSSQAPKLLFHYYDKDFNNEADTPDNFQSRRPNTSFCFLDIRSPGLGDTAMYLCATSRDRNSPLHFGNGTRLTVT.

V is TRBV5-6 and J is TRBJ2-4, with TRBD1 as a possible D gene (6 bases). Germline-derived CDR1 and CDR2 are SGHDT and YYEEEE. V was pared by 2 bases and J by 4 bases, with 10 bases between. The CDR3 sequence is 14 residues long. The CDR3 region is CASSLWQGKNIQYF. CDR3 DNA: TGTGCCAGCAGCTTATGGCAGGGGAAAAACATTCAGTACTTC.

This chain uses TRBV18 with TRBJ1-1, with TRBD1 as a possible D gene (5 bases). Germline V CDR1 and CDR2: KGHSH, LQKENI. This CDR3 has 13 residues. The V gene lost 2 bases and the J gene lost 6 bases, with 10 bases spanning the gap. Here the CDR3 reads CASSPRGGAEAFF. In DNA, the CDR3 is TGTGCCAGCTCACCAAGGGGCGGTGCTGAAGCTTTCTTT.